This T cell receptor beta chain appears in the sequencing data of a study of cytomegalovirus exposure and HLA in healthy donors. Study-wide results and caveats: According to an earlier analysis, most TCR beta V segments yielded productive rearrangements about 87% or about 30% of the time. Some V segments, TRBV6-2 and TRBV6-3 among them, were indistinguishable and were therefore excluded. A later analysis linked a missense variant in DCLRE1C to the trimming of TCR beta V and J genes. Solely CMV serostatus was available to characterize immune exposure.

J was trimmed by 7 bases and V by 8 bases; bases with no gene match: 3. This CDR3 is 12 amino acids long. Per the germline V gene, CDR1 is WNHNN and CDR2 is SYGVQD (reference sequence). PCR involved 60 Vbeta and 13 Jbeta primers. Using immunoSEQ multiplex PCR, the repertoire was profiled, and TCRdb retains in-frame clones only, with some absent. The sample lists around 140,000 clones, about 84% occurring once. Only a few counts were recorded for this clone. Its antigen is not known. The sequenced sample was PBMCs. The clonotype originates from a woman aged 18-30 years in good health and CMV-seropositive. V gene TRBV10-1 combines with J gene TRBJ1-4; 8 bases agree with TRBD1. The CDR3 protein is CASQGAGEKLFF. For the CDR3, the DNA is TGCGCCAGCCAGGGGGCCGGTGAAAAACTGTTTTTT.